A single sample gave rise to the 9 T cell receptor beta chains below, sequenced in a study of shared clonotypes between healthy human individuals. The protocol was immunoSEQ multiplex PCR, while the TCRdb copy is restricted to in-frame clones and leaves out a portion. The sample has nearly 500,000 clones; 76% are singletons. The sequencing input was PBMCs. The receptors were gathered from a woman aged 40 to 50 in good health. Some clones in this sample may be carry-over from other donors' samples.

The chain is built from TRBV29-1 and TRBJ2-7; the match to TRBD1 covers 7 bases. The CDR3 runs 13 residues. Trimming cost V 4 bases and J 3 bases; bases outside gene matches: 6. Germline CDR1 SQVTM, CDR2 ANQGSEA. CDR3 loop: CSVGGYRGYEQYF. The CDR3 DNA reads TGCAGCGTTGGCGGTTACAGGGGCTACGAGCAGTACTTC.

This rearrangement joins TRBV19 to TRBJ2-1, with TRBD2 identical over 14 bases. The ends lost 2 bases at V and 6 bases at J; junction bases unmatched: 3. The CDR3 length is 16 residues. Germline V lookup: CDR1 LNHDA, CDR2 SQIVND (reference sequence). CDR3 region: CASSIQGLAGVNEQFF. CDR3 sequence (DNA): TGTGCCAGTAGTATACAGGGACTAGCGGGAGTCAATGAGCAGTTCTTC.

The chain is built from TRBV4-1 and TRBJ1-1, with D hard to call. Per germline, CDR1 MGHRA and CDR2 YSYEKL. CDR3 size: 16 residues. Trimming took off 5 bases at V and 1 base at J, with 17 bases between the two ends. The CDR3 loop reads CASSLRTAGRNTEAFF. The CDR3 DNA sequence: TGCGCCAGCAGCTTAAGGACGGCAGGAAGGAACACTGAAGCTTTCTTT.

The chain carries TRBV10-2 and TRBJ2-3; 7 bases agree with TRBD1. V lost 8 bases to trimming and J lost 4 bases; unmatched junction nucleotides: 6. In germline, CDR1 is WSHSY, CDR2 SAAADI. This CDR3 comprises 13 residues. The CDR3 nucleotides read TGCGCCAGCGGTACAGGGGCGCCAGATACGCAGTATTTT. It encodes CASGTGAPDTQYF.

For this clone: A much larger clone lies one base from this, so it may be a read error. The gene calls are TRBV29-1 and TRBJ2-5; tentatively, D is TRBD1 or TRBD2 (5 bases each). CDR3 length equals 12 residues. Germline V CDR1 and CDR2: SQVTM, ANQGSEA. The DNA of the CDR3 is TGCAGCGTTGCGAGGGGCCAAGAGACCCAGCACTTC. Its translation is CSVARGQETQHF.

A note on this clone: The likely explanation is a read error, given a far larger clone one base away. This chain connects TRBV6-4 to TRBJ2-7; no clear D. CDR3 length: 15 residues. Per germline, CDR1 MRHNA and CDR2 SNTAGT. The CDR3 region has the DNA TGTTCCAGCAGTGTCGCAGATTTAGTCTCCCACGAGCAGTACTTC. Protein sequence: CSSSVADLVSHEQYF.

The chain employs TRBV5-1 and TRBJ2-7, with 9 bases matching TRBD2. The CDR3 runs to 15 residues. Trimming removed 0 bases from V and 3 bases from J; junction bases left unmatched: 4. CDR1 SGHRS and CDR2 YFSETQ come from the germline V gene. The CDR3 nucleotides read TGCGCCAGCAGCTTGGGAGGTAGCGGGGGCTACGAGCAGTACTTC. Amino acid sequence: CASSLGGSGGYEQYF.

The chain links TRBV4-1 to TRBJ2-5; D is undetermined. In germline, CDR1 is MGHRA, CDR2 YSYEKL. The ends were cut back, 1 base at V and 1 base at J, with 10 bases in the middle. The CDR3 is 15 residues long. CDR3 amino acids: CASSQVGYIQETQYF. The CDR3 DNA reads TGCGCCAGCAGCCAAGTTGGATATATCCAAGAGACCCAGTACTTC.

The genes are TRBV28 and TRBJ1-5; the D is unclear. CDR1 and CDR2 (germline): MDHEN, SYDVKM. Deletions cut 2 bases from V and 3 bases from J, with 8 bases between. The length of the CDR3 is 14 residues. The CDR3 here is CASSLGGHNQPQHF. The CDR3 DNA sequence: TGTGCCAGCAGTTTAGGAGGCCACAATCAGCCCCAGCATTTT.